This T cell receptor (beta chain) was observed in a study of blood T cells in healthy people across ages. Germline CDR1 is SQVTM and CDR2 is ANQGSEA. The junction had 7 bases not matched to a gene; V was cut back by 8 bases and J by 5 bases. This CDR3 spans 13 amino acids. A second roughly 6 to 11 cycle PCR used barcoded and J-beta primers. TCRdb reprocessed the 5' RACE reads with MiXCR, giving one entry per CDR3 protein. The sample records approximately 760,000 distinct CDR3 sequences, approximately 25% being singletons. These data are also associated with another study on T cells of mothers and their children. This second study notes: Healthy Caucasian mothers, three in number, and their six children were the donors. No clone of persistent microchimeric T cells was detected.

J is TRBJ2-5 and V is TRBV29-1; 11 positions match TRBD1. The specimen sequenced was blood. The receptor's source is a boy younger than 18 in good health. This chain's CDR3 is CSSARDRGETQYF. CDR3 DNA sequence: TGCAGCTCCGCCCGGGACAGGGGGGAGACCCAGTACTTC. The full variable domain, with the rest looked up from reference TRBV29-1 and TRBJ2-5, is SAVISQKPSRDICQRGTSLTIQCQVDSQVTMMFWYRQQPGQSLTLIATANQGSEATYESGFVIDKFPISRPNLTFSTLTVSNMSPEDSSIYLCSSARDRGETQYFGPGTRLLVL.